This T cell receptor (beta chain) was recorded in a study of graft-versus-host responses after intestinal transplantation. Looking at the study overall: Once they had received anti-thymocyte globulin induction, all recipients took tacrolimus and steroids for about three years.

The study, taken as a whole, reports: Early HvG declines after transplant were associated with peak circulating GvH clone levels. The authors found GvH clones in recipient marrow, some appearing first in ileum or blood. Patients with graft-donor T cell macrochimerism had high graft-versus-host to host-versus-graft clonal ratios in allografts.

Using immunoSEQ multiplex PCR, the repertoire was profiled, and TCRdb retains in-frame clones only, with some absent. This sample yields 20,000 or so clones, of which 82% are seen a single time; about 2.1% belongs to the top ten. With regard to this clone: Its antigen is still unknown.

The ends were cut back, 4 bases at V and 5 bases at J, with 5 bases in the middle. Per germline, CDR1 MDHEN and CDR2 SYDVKM. The CDR3 runs to 11 residues. Sequencing used PBMCs, obtained 14 days after transplant. This clonotype was obtained from a human patient who received an intestinal transplant, so some T cells may come from the graft donor. The chain has TRBV28 and TRBJ1-1, with unresolved D. The CDR3 reads CASSYLTEAFF. DNA of the CDR3: TGTGCCAGCAGTTACCTGACTGAAGCTTTCTTT.